This entry lists 29 T cell receptor beta chains sequenced from one sample in a study of lymphopenia after photon versus proton radiotherapy. The data were produced by immunoSEQ multiplex PCR, yet TCRdb's version contains in-frame clones alone and is incomplete. In the table there are 55,000 to 70,000 clones, about nine tenths of which are singletons. The material was peripheral blood, obtained from a patient treated with proton-based radiotherapy. The receptors shown here come from an elderly man with esophageal cancer.

This chain connects TRBV19 to TRBJ1-4, with a possible D match to TRBD1 (5 bases). This CDR3 is 13 amino acids long. V gave up 4 bases and J gave up 8 bases, with 11 bases separating them. CDR1 LNHDA and CDR2 SQIVND come from the germline V gene (reference sequence). The CDR3 nucleotides are TGTGCCAGTAGTACAGACCGGGACGAAAAACTGTTTTTT. It specifies CASSTDRDEKLFF.

The V and J genes are TRBV7-9 and TRBJ2-2; unclear D gene. This CDR3 is built from 13 residues. V was trimmed by 5 bases and J by 6 bases, leaving 10 bases between them. Germline V CDR1 and CDR2: SEHNR, FQNEAQ (reference sequence). CDR3 in amino acids: CASSRPSPGELFF. The CDR3 DNA sequence: TGTGCCAGCAGCCGCCCATCGCCCGGGGAGCTGTTTTTT. The full variable domain, its missing parts supplied by reference TRBV7-9 and TRBJ2-2, is DTGVSQNPRHKITKRGQNVTFRCDPISEHNRLYWYRQTLGQGPEFLTYFQNEAQLEKSRLLSDRFSAERPKGSFSTLEIQRTEQGDSAMYLCASSRPSPGELFFGEGSRLTVL.

Only one count was recorded for this clone. The chain has TRBV11-2 and TRBJ1-2; D is undetermined. Trimming took 0 bases from V and 8 from J, leaving 13 bases between them. Per germline, CDR1 SGHAT and CDR2 FQNNGV. The CDR3 totals 14 residues. The CDR3 nucleotides read TGTGCCAGCAGCTTAGAGAGGGTTGCGGGGGGCTACACCTTC. Its protein product is CASSLERVAGGYTF.

The CDR3 DNA reads as TGTGCCAGCGGACAAACAGGGAGCTCTGGAAACACCATATATTTT. Translating gives CASGQTGSSGNTIYF. The chain recombines TRBV9 with TRBJ1-3, with TRBD1 as a possible D gene (6 bases). Germline CDR1 reads SGDLS; CDR2 reads YYNGEE. The CDR3 spans 15 residues. Trimming removed 7 bases at V and 0 bases at J, with 14 bases between.

The V gene is TRBV9, the J gene TRBJ2-7; 9 bases are a match to TRBD1. This CDR3 has 14 amino acids. After removal of 0 bases from V and 2 bases from J, the junction contained 0 bases not matched to a gene. Germline values: CDR1 SGDLS, CDR2 YYNGEE. Written as DNA, the CDR3 is TGTGCCAGCAGCGTAGGACAGGGGGCCTACGAGCAGTACTTC. It encodes CASSVGQGAYEQYF.

The gene calls are TRBV10-2 and TRBJ1-2; TRBD1 might be the D (5 bases). Trimming removed 2 bases at V and 5 bases at J, with 9 bases between. This CDR3 comprises 13 residues. Germline CDR1 WSHSY, CDR2 SAAADI. This CDR3 is CASSEGRGYGYTF. The CDR3 DNA sequence: TGCGCCAGCAGTGAGGGGAGGGGATATGGCTACACCTTC.

The genes are TRBV2 and TRBJ2-4, with a tentative D call TRBD1 (5 bases). The CDR3 sequence is 13 residues long. Germline CDR1 and CDR2: SNHLY and FYNNEI. Deletions cut 8 bases from V and 4 bases from J, with 12 bases between. This CDR3 reads CASLTEGKNIQYF. As DNA, the CDR3 is TGTGCCAGCTTGACAGAAGGAAAAAACATTCAGTACTTC.

The chain joins TRBV11-2 to TRBJ2-5; D uncertain. Germline CDR1 reads SGHAT; CDR2 reads FQNNGV. CDR3 length: 17 amino acids. Deletions cut 2 bases from V and 0 bases from J, with 16 bases between. The CDR3 DNA sequence: TGTGCCAGCAGCTTAATTGAACTCGACCCGTACCAAGAGACCCAGTACTTC. Protein: CASSLIELDPYQETQYF. Together with reference TRBV11-2 and TRBJ2-5, the CDR3 gives the full variable domain: EAGVAQSPRYKIIEKRQSVAFWCNPISGHATLYWYQQILGQGPKLLIQFQNNGVVDDSQLPKDRFSAERLKGVDSTLKIQPAKLEDSAVYLCASSLIELDPYQETQYFGPGTRLLVL.

The rearrangement links TRBV20-1 to TRBJ2-7; D not certain. The CDR3 has 10 amino acids. Between the trimmed V and J ends, which lost 0 bases and 3 bases, there was a span of 0 bases. Germline V CDR1 and CDR2: DFQATT, SNEGSKA (reference sequence). The CDR3 loop is CSARDYEQYF. The CDR3 DNA is TGCAGTGCTAGAGACTACGAGCAGTACTTC.

This chain connects TRBV5-8 to TRBJ1-4; 7 bases match TRBD1. The length of the CDR3 is 16 residues. Trimming took 3 bases from V and 0 from J; bases not matched to a gene: 5. The V gene's germline CDR1 is SGHTS and CDR2 YDEGEE. The CDR3 DNA reads TGTGCCAGCAGCTGGGCAGGGGGGACAACTAATGAAAAACTGTTTTTT. This translates into CASSWAGGTTNEKLFF.

This chain connects TRBV5-4 to TRBJ2-7; D is perhaps TRBD1 or TRBD2 (5 bases each). CDR1 is SGHNT, CDR2 YYREEE, per germline (reference sequence). V was shortened by 6 bases and J by 6 bases, with 22 bases between the two germline ends. The CDR3 runs 15 residues. The CDR3 loop reads CASILTPGDESEQYF. In DNA form, the CDR3 reads TGTGCCAGCATCCTTACACCCGGGGACGAGTCCGAGCAGTACTTC.

This chain's CDR3 is CASSVVDATDTQYF. DNA for the CDR3: TGTGCCAGCAGCGTAGTAGACGCAACAGATACGCAGTATTTT. The V and J genes are TRBV9 and TRBJ2-3; the D is unclear. Germline V gene sequence: CDR1 SGDLS, CDR2 YYNGEE. This CDR3 is built from 14 residues. V lost 0 bases and J lost 3, with 8 bases in between. The full variable domain, its missing parts supplied by reference TRBV9 and TRBJ2-3, is DSGVTQTPKHLITATGQRVTLRCSPRSGDLSVYWYQQSLDQGLQFLIQYYNGEERAKGNILERFSAQQFPDLHSELNLSSLELGDSALYFCASSVVDATDTQYFGPGTRLTVL.

The gene calls are TRBV6-5 and TRBJ1-2; tentatively, D is TRBD1 (5 bases). The CDR3 runs to 14 residues. The germline V gene has CDR1 MNHEY and CDR2 SVGAGI. The ends were cut back, 6 bases at V and 3 bases at J, with 14 bases in the middle. DNA of the CDR3: TGTGCCAGCAGGGACAAGAATCGAGACTATGGCTACACCTTC. Amino acids: CASRDKNRDYGYTF.

The CDR3: CASSLRDPGELFF. The CDR3, as DNA: TGTGCCAGCAGCTTGCGGGACCCCGGGGAGCTGTTTTTT. The rearrangement joins TRBV11-3 to TRBJ2-2; D possibly corresponds to TRBD2 (6 bases). The CDR3 is made up of 13 amino acids. Trimming removed 3 bases at V and 6 bases at J, with 8 bases between. The germline V gene has CDR1 SGHNT and CDR2 YENEEA.

The J gene is TRBJ1-5, the V gene TRBV7-2, with unresolved D. Trimming pared 1 base from V and 6 bases from J, leaving 13 bases between. Germline-derived CDR1 and CDR2 are SGHTA and FQGNSA. The CDR3 runs to 15 residues. The CDR3 loop is CASSLESGGVQPQHF. Here the CDR3 DNA reads TGTGCCAGCAGCTTAGAGTCGGGCGGGGTTCAGCCCCAGCATTTT. The complete variable domain, with remaining parts taken from reference TRBV7-2 and TRBJ1-5, reads GAGVSQSPSNKVTEKGKDVELRCDPISGHTALYWYRQSLGQGLEFLIYFQGNSAPDKSGLPSDRFSAERTGGSVSTLTIQRTQQEDSAVYLCASSLESGGVQPQHFGDGTRLSIL.

The chain carries TRBV21-1 and TRBJ2-7; the table assigns TRBD2, which was not confirmed against the DNA. TRBV21-1 is an annotated pseudogene. The CDR3 runs 13 residues. The CDR3 region is CASSNTSQLEQYF. CDR3 sequence (DNA): TGTGCCAGCAGCAATACTAGCCAATTAGAGCAGTACTTC.

The genes are TRBV11-2 and TRBJ2-2, with 8 bases that match TRBD2. The ends lost 2 bases at V and 1 base at J; junction bases unmatched: 0. Germline CDR1 and CDR2: SGHAT and FQNNGV. This CDR3 is 15 amino acids long. CDR3 loop: CASSLTSGNTGELFF. In nucleotides, the CDR3 is TGTGCCAGCAGCTTAACTAGCGGGAACACCGGGGAGCTGTTTTTT.

This clone has a handful of counts. V is TRBV5-1 and J is TRBJ1-2; D possibly corresponds to TRBD1 (5 bases). Trimming stripped 4 bases from V and 7 bases from J, with 17 bases between. CDR3 size: 14 residues. Germline V gives CDR1 SGHRS, CDR2 YFSETQ. The CDR3 region is CASSPTGGGGGYTF. CDR3 nucleotides: TGCGCCAGCAGCCCCACCGGCGGGGGAGGTGGCTACACCTTC.

The V call is TRBV29-1, the J call TRBJ2-1, with D perhaps assigned TRBD1 or TRBD2 (6 bases each). The germline V and J ends were trimmed by 7 bases and 7 bases, with 20 bases remaining between them. This CDR3 is 14 amino acids long. Germline CDR1 SQVTM, CDR2 ANQGSEA. This CDR3 reads CSGATGRRGNEQFF. For the CDR3, the DNA is TGCAGCGGCGCAACGGGACGGAGGGGGAATGAGCAGTTCTTC.

The chain uses TRBV29-1 and TRBJ1-1; D gene ambiguous. In germline, CDR1 is SQVTM, CDR2 ANQGSEA. CDR3 length: 11 amino acids. Trimming removed 5 bases from V and 3 bases from J, with 7 bases in between. Here the CDR3 DNA reads TGCAGCGTTTTAGGGTACACTGAAGCTTTCTTT. Amino acids: CSVLGYTEAFF.

V gene TRBV7-9 combines with J gene TRBJ1-1, with D possibly being TRBD1 (5 bases). From germline, CDR1 is SEHNR and CDR2 FQNEAQ (reference sequence). V was pared by 11 bases and J by 0 bases, with 13 bases between. CDR3 length: 13 amino acids. CDR3 protein: CAGPQGMNTEAFF. CDR3 nucleotides: TGTGCCGGACCCCAGGGTATGAACACTGAAGCTTTCTTT.

The genes are TRBV20-1 and TRBJ2-1, with 9 bases aligning to TRBD1. The junction had 6 bases not matched to a gene; V was cut back by 6 bases and J by 12 bases. There are 11 residues in the CDR3. Germline V gives CDR1 DFQATT, CDR2 SNEGSKA (reference sequence). The CDR3: CSATQGARQFF. CDR3 DNA sequence: TGCAGTGCAACACAGGGGGCGCGGCAGTTCTTC.

The V call is TRBV2, the J call TRBJ2-7; a weak D match, TRBD2 (5 bases). Trimming shortened V by 7 bases and J by 0 bases, and 13 bases separated the two germline ends. The V gene's germline CDR1 is SNHLY and CDR2 FYNNEI. The CDR3 has 14 amino acids. CDR3 nucleotides: TGTGCCAGCACCGTCGAGGGAAACTCCTACGAGCAGTACTTC. The encoded protein is CASTVEGNSYEQYF.

V and J are TRBV9 and TRBJ2-7; 13 positions agree with TRBD2. The CDR3 length is 16 residues. With 2 bases clipped from V and 1 base from J, the junction kept 3 bases outside the gene matches. CDR1 is SGDLS, CDR2 YYNGEE, per germline. CDR3 DNA sequence: TGTGCCAGCAGCGTGGGACTAGCGGGACGGTCCTACGAGCAGTACTTC. This gives the protein CASSVGLAGRSYEQYF.

This chain joins TRBV5-4 and TRBJ2-3, with a tentative D call TRBD2 (5 bases). Germline assignment: CDR1 SGHNT and CDR2 YYREEE (reference sequence). V was cut by 0 bases and J by 3 bases, with 17 bases left in between. This CDR3 has 17 amino acids. The CDR3 DNA sequence: TGTGCCAGCAGCTTGGGACTGAGGTGGGAGAGAACAGATACGCAGTATTTT. It yields the protein CASSLGLRWERTDTQYF.

CDR3 protein: CASSLSARNQPQHF. In DNA, the CDR3 is TGTGCCAGCAGCTTAAGTGCTCGCAATCAGCCCCAGCATTTT. The V gene is TRBV7-2, the J gene TRBJ1-5; D is unresolved. Trimming pared 2 bases from V and 2 bases from J, leaving 7 bases between. The CDR3 is 14 residues long. CDR1 is SGHTA and CDR2 is FQGNSA in the germline V gene.

The chain is built from TRBV29-1 and TRBJ1-1, with D unresolved. This CDR3 has 13 residues. CDR1 SQVTM and CDR2 ANQGSEA come from the germline V gene. V lost 7 bases, J lost 0 bases, and 12 bases lay in between. This CDR3 reads CSARGILNTEAFF. The CDR3 nucleotides are TGCAGCGCGAGAGGTATACTGAACACTGAAGCTTTCTTT.

The chain couples TRBV7-9 to TRBJ2-3; no reliable D call. Germline assignment: CDR1 SEHNR and CDR2 FQNEAQ (reference sequence). Between the trimmed V and J ends, which lost 4 bases and 3 bases, there was a span of 8 bases. The CDR3 loop spans 13 amino acids. CDR3 bases: TGTGCCAGCAGCTACCTGGGGACAGATACGCAGTATTTT. Encoded protein: CASSYLGTDTQYF.

V is TRBV7-8 and J is TRBJ2-2; D unclear. Trimming shortened V by 5 bases and J by 1 base, and 17 bases separated the two germline ends. The CDR3 length is 17 residues. The germline V gene has CDR1 SGHVS and CDR2 FQNEAQ. As DNA, the CDR3 is TGTGCCAGCAGCCCCACTCCGTCGGTTATGAACACCGGGGAGCTGTTTTTT. It encodes CASSPTPSVMNTGELFF. The complete variable domain, with remaining parts taken from reference TRBV7-8 and TRBJ2-2, reads GAGVSQSPRYKVAKRGQDVALRCDPISGHVSLFWYQQALGQGPEFLTYFQNEAQLDKSGLPSDRFFAERPEGSVSTLKIQRTQQEDSAVYLCASSPTPSVMNTGELFFGEGSRLTVL.